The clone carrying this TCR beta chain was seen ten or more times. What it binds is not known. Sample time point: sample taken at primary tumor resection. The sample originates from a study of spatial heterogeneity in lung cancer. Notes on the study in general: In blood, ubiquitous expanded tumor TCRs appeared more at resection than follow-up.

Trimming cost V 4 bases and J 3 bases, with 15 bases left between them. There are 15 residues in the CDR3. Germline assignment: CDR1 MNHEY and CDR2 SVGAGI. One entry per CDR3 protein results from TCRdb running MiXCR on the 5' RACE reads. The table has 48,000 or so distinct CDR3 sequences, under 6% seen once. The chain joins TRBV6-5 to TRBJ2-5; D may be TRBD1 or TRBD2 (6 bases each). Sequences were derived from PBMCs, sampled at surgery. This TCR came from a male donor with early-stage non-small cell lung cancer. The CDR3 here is CASSLGGRIEETQYF. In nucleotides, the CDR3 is TGTGCCAGCAGTTTAGGGGGGCGGATTGAAGAGACCCAGTACTTC.